Each of the 5 T cell receptor beta chains below was sequenced from the same sample in a study of T cells in Graves' hyperthyroidism and ophthalmopathy. It was RNA transcripts that yielded the amplified TCR beta CDR3 regions. The study used the HTBI primer set for a first-round RT-PCR of the TCR CDR3. TCRdb reanalysed the multiplex PCR reads using MiXCR and keeps one entry per CDR3 protein. The sample holds around 420,000 distinct CDR3 sequences; less than 20% are singletons and the top ten take approximately 7.5%. Sequenced: blood. The origin of the receptors is a young woman with Graves' hyperthyroidism.

This clonotype has just a few counts. The chain recombines TRBV20-1 with TRBJ1-4; D gene unclear. V was shortened by 6 bases and J by 4 bases, with 15 bases between the two germline ends. CDR1 is DFQATT, CDR2 SNEGSKA, per germline (reference sequence). CDR3 length equals 14 residues. In DNA, the CDR3 is TGCAGTGCGCCGGACCCGTCCCTTAATGAAAAACTGTTTTTT. As protein: CSAPDPSLNEKLFF.

Ten or more counts support this clonotype. The J gene is TRBJ2-7, the V gene TRBV12-3 or TRBV12-4, with 8 positions matching TRBD2. This CDR3 is built from 15 residues. V gave up 6 bases and J gave up 6 bases; unmatched junction bases: 13. DNA for the CDR3: TGTGCCAGCAGCACACAGGGACCCGGGGGGGGCGAGCAGTACTTC. Protein sequence: CASSTQGPGGGEQYF.

Ten or more counts support this clonotype. The rearrangement uses TRBV27 and TRBJ1-1; the D is unclear. Deletions cut 4 bases from V and 3 bases from J, with 9 bases between. Germline CDR1 and CDR2: MNHEY and SMNVEV (reference sequence). This CDR3 region has 13 residues. The chain's CDR3 is CASSYTVDTEAFF. The CDR3 DNA sequence: TGTGCCAGCAGTTATACTGTGGACACTGAAGCTTTCTTT.

V and J are TRBV29-1 and TRBJ1-5, with unresolved D. Per the germline V gene, CDR1 is SQVTM and CDR2 is ANQGSEA. Trimming removed 0 bases from V and 3 bases from J, with 6 bases in between. The CDR3 extends over 13 amino acids. In DNA form, the CDR3 reads TGCAGCGTTGAAGACAGGATCAATCAGCCCCAGCATTTT. It translates to CSVEDRINQPQHF.

The chain employs TRBV7-8 and TRBJ1-5, with D perhaps TRBD1 (6 bases). From germline, CDR1 is SGHVS and CDR2 FQNEAQ. Trimming removed 5 bases from V and 7 bases from J, with 18 bases in between. CDR3 length equals 15 residues. Written as DNA, the CDR3 is TGTGCCAGCAGCCAGTCACAGGGAGGGTTCCAGCCCCAGCATTTT. Protein: CASSQSQGGFQPQHF.